The next 5 T cell receptor beta chains were all read from a single sample in a study of blood T cell repertoires in COVID-19. Only in-frame clones appear in the TCRdb table, and some are missing; sequencing was by immunoSEQ multiplex PCR. This table has a few hundred thousand clones, about 90% appearing once. Sequences were obtained from PBMCs or T cells enriched from blood (not recorded which). These receptors all stem from a man aged 18 to 30 who had recovered from COVID-19.

This sequence joins TRBV7-8 and TRBJ2-3; 8 nucleotides match TRBD1. The germline gives CDR1 SGHVS, CDR2 FQNEAQ. This CDR3 contains 14 residues. Unmatched junction bases numbered 6, after V lost 6 bases and J lost 4 bases. The CDR3 loop reads CASSRQGYADTQYF. As DNA, the CDR3 is TGTGCCAGCAGTAGACAGGGGTACGCAGATACGCAGTATTTT.

The rearrangement joins TRBV21-1 to TRBJ2-7; the table's TRBD2 call for D was not verified on the DNA. TRBV21-1 is noted as a pseudogene. CDR3 size: 14 residues. CDR3 in DNA: TGTGCCAGCAGCAAAGGACTAGCGGGCAACGAGCAGTACTTC. Translating it yields CASSKGLAGNEQYF.

The chain has TRBV13 and TRBJ1-2; a weak D match, TRBD1 (5 bases). Germline V gene sequence: CDR1 PRHDT, CDR2 FYEKMQ (reference sequence). V was pared by 4 bases and J by 3 bases, with 9 bases between. The CDR3 consists of 13 residues. Here the CDR3 reads CASSSLRDYGYTF. The CDR3 DNA reads as TGTGCCAGCAGCTCCCTCAGGGACTATGGCTACACCTTC. Together with reference TRBV13 and TRBJ1-2, the CDR3 gives the full variable domain: AAGVIQSPRHLIKEKRETATLKCYPIPRHDTVYWYQQGPGQDPQFLISFYEKMQSDKGSIPDRFSAQQFSDYHSELNMSSLELGDSALYFCASSSLRDYGYTFGSGTRLTVV.

This rearrangement joins TRBV28 to TRBJ1-5; 7 nucleotides match TRBD1. Germline CDR1 and CDR2: MDHEN and SYDVKM. The V segment lost 7 bases and the J segment 1 base; nucleotides outside the gene matches: 16. The CDR3 spans 18 residues. For the CDR3, the DNA is TGTGCCAGCACCATCCGAAGGGGGCGCGAGTGGAGCAATCAGCCCCAGCATTTT. This encodes CASTIRRGREWSNQPQHF. The full variable domain, completed using reference TRBV28 and TRBJ1-5, is DVKVTQSSRYLVKRTGEKVFLECVQDMDHENMFWYRQDPGLGLRLIYFSYDVKMKEKGDIPEGYSVSREKKERFSLILESASTNQTSMYLCASTIRRGREWSNQPQHFGDGTRLSIL.

The chain combines TRBV7-9 with TRBJ1-2, with D perhaps TRBD1 (6 bases). With 5 bases removed from V and 0 bases from J, the gap between germline ends came to 10 bases. The V gene's germline CDR1 is SEHNR and CDR2 FQNEAQ (reference sequence). This CDR3 has 14 amino acids. The CDR3 DNA reads TGTGCCAGCAGCCCAGACAGGCCTAACTATGGCTACACCTTC. Translating it yields CASSPDRPNYGYTF.